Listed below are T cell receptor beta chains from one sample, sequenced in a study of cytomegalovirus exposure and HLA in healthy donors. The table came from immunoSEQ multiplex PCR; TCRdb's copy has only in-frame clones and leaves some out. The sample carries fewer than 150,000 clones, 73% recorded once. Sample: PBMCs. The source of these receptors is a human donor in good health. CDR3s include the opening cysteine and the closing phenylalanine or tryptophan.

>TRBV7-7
CASSVTSAGEQFF
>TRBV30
CAWSTGSPYYGYTF
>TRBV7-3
CASSLYGGGQETQYF
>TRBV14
CASSLGPGIQETQYF
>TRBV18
CASSPGGNQPQHF
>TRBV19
CASRPRGLSNQPQHF
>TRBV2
CASRGGSGGTEAFF
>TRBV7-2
CASSLPQGSPVGETQYF
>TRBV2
CASSKTRQTGNEQFF
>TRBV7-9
CASSLGAGVLADTQYF
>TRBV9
CASSAQNLDEQFF
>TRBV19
CASSTQTGSNQPQHF
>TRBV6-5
CASSDPKGGEKLFF
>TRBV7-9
CASSLDYRWYEQYF
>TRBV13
CASSGDTETQYF
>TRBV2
CASSGAITDTQYF
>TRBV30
CAWDGGFGYEQYF
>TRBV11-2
CASSSQDSHHNEQFF
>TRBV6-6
CASSFLTGSIGAFF
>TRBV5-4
CASSLTGAGTYEQYF
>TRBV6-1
CASSGIFRTSYEQYF
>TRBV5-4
CASSYDRGSAKNIQYF
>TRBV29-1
CSATGGVNYGYTF
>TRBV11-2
CASSSPLRTAFNEKLFF
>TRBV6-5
CASSYWTASSYEQYF
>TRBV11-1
CASSPDSAYGYTF
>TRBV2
CASSDPGGRRYGYTF
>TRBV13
CASSSQGFDTQYF
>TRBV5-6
CASSLIWTPPAEGTQYF
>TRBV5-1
CASSRSGNEQYF
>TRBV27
CASSRRGSSSYEQYF
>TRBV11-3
CASGQGGGETQYF
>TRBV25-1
CASSASGANVLTF
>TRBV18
CASGTGSETQYF
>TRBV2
CASRRNSGQNTGELFF
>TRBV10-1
CASLVTSGTQAYTYEQYF
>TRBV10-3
CAISESAGPTEAFF